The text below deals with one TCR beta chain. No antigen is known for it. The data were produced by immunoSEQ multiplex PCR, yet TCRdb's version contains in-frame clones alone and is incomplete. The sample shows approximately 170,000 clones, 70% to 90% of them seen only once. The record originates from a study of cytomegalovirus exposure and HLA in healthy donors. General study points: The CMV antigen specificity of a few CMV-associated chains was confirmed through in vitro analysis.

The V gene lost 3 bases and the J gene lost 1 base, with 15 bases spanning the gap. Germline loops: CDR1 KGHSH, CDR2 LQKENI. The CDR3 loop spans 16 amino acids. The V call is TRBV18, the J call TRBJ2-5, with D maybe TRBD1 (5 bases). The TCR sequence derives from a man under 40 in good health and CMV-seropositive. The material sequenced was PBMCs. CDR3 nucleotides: TGTGCCAGCTCACCTCCTACGGCCAGGGTCCAAGAGACCCAGTACTTC. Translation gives CASSPPTARVQETQYF.